The clone carrying this TCR beta chain has a handful of counts. This entry comes from a study of T cells after yellow fever vaccination. TCRdb re-called the 5' RACE reads with MiXCR, one entry per CDR3 protein. The table includes around 250,000 distinct CDR3 sequences, roughly 4.8% detected once. This CDR3 is built from 16 residues. CDR1 is SGHTA and CDR2 is FQGNSA in the germline V gene. V gave up 0 bases and J gave up 5 bases; unmatched junction bases: 5. The source material was CD4+ T cells sorted from PBMCs, sampled on the day of the yellow fever booster vaccination. The chain couples TRBV7-2 to TRBJ2-2; 8 bases fit TRBD1. The receptor was derived from a man between 18 and 29 years old who received the YFV17D yellow fever vaccine. The CDR3 spells CASSLAPGQETGELFF. The CDR3 DNA sequence: TGTGCCAGCAGCTTAGCGCCGGGACAGGAAACCGGGGAGCTGTTTTTT. The full variable domain, its missing parts supplied by reference TRBV7-2 and TRBJ2-2, is GAGVSQSPSNKVTEKGKDVELRCDPISGHTALYWYRQSLGQGLEFLIYFQGNSAPDKSGLPSDRFSAERTGGSVSTLTIQRTQQEDSAVYLCASSLAPGQETGELFFGEGSRLTVL.